The 17 T cell receptor beta chains presented below share a single source sample, sequenced in a study of T cells in Graves' hyperthyroidism and ophthalmopathy. The CDR3 regions of TCR beta were amplified from RNA transcripts. A first-round RT-PCR of the TCR CDR3 used the HTBI primer set. Via MiXCR, TCRdb re-called the multiplex PCR reads, giving one row per CDR3 protein. The table shows hundreds of thousands of distinct CDR3 sequences, with 14% to 15% occurring only once. The sequenced material came from blood. The origin of the receptors is a woman aged 35 to 49 with Graves' ophthalmopathy.

This clonotype has a handful of counts. The V and J genes are TRBV19 and TRBJ2-7, with 9 bases aligning to TRBD2. Germline V lookup: CDR1 LNHDA, CDR2 SQIVND (reference sequence). V shed 3 bases and J 3 bases; nucleotides not matched to a gene: 6. The CDR3 is 15 residues long. For the CDR3, the DNA is TGTGCCAGTAGTATTACGCGGGAGGGCCTCTACGAGCAGTACTTC. Protein: CASSITREGLYEQYF. Full variable domain (missing parts from reference TRBV19 and TRBJ2-7): DGGITQSPKYLFRKEGQNVTLSCEQNLNHDAMYWYRQDPGQGLRLIYYSQIVNDFQKGDIAEGYSVSREKKESFPLTVTSAQKNPTAFYLCASSITREGLYEQYFGPGTRLTVT.

This clonotype was counted many times. This sequence joins TRBV28 and TRBJ2-1; D remains ambiguous. The V end was cut by 4 bases, the J end by 10 bases, with 14 bases between. CDR1 is MDHEN, CDR2 SYDVKM, per germline. CDR3 length equals 13 residues. The CDR3 nucleotides are TGTGCCAGCAGTTCCCCCTTAAGTGTGGAGCAGTTCTTC. Translating it yields CASSSPLSVEQFF.

In its sample, this clonotype was seen many times. The rearrangement links TRBV6-2 or TRBV6-3 to TRBJ1-5; TRBD1 matches at 7 bases. From germline, CDR1 is MNHEY and CDR2 SVGEGT. CDR3 length: 19 amino acids. V was pared by 3 bases and J by 2 bases, with 16 bases of the junction left unmatched. CDR3 region: CASSYLPDRQGERNQPQHF. In nucleotides, the CDR3 is TGTGCCAGCAGTTATCTGCCGGACCGACAGGGTGAACGCAATCAGCCCCAGCATTTT.

The CDR3 region is CASSPPMRGGNIQYF. The DNA for the CDR3 is TGTGCCAGCTCACCACCCATGAGAGGGGGGAACATTCAGTACTTC. The V call is TRBV18, the J call TRBJ2-4; D may correspond to TRBD1 or TRBD2 (6 bases each). V lost 0 bases and J lost 7, with 13 bases in between. CDR1 is KGHSH and CDR2 is LQKENI in the germline V gene. The CDR3 covers 15 residues.

This clonotype was observed many times. This chain connects TRBV28 to TRBJ1-1; D call uncertain. Trimming took off 7 bases at V and 3 bases at J, with 9 bases between the two ends. This CDR3 spans 12 amino acids. The germline gives CDR1 MDHEN, CDR2 SYDVKM. The CDR3 here is CASMRVDTEAFF. The CDR3 coding sequence is TGTGCCAGCATGAGGGTGGACACTGAAGCTTTCTTT.

This clonotype came up many times. The rearrangement joins TRBV7-2 to TRBJ2-1; D gene uncertain. Germline V gene lookup returns CDR1 SGHTA and CDR2 FQGNSA. The CDR3 length is 16 residues. Trimming took 4 bases from V and 1 from J, leaving 14 bases between them. The CDR3 here is CASSSLAVGSYNEQFF. The CDR3 nucleotides read TGTGCCAGCAGCTCCCTTGCGGTAGGATCCTACAATGAGCAGTTCTTC.

J is TRBJ2-7 and V is TRBV11-3, with a tentative D call TRBD1 (6 bases). V lost 4 bases and J lost 2, with 12 bases in between. This CDR3 has 14 amino acids. Germline V gene sequence: CDR1 SGHNT, CDR2 YENEEA. Written as DNA, the CDR3 is TGTGCCAGCAGCTATCGACAGGCGGCCTACGAGCAGTACTTC. Its translation: CASSYRQAAYEQYF.

To note about this clonotype: A read error may account for a junction end that differs from germline. The chain uses TRBV4-3 and TRBJ2-5; 7 bases align to TRBD1. CDR1 and CDR2 (germline): LGHNA, YSLEER. This CDR3 comprises 19 residues. The CDR3 nucleotides are TGCGCCAGCAGACAAGTTATGGAGACAGGGCGTGTGATATTGGAGACCCAGTACTTC. The encoded protein is CASRQVMETGRVILETQYF.

Ten or more counts support this clonotype. Since a much larger clone is just one base distant, this may be a read error. The chain carries TRBV28 and TRBJ1-1; D is undetermined. The CDR3 contains 11 residues. Trimming took 2 bases from V and 4 from J, leaving 2 bases between them. CDR1 and CDR2 from the germline V gene are MDHEN and SYDVKM. CDR3 coding DNA: TGTGCCAGCAGTTTACCCACTGAAGCTTTCTTT. The encoded protein is CASSLPTEAFF.

The table lists this clonotype with many counts. This chain uses TRBV12-3 or TRBV12-4 with TRBJ2-7; D is undetermined. Trimming shortened V by 4 bases and J by 6 bases, and 22 bases separated the two germline ends. The length of the CDR3 is 16 residues. The CDR3 loop is CASSYSLGTPVGEQYF. Here the CDR3 DNA reads TGTGCCAGCAGTTATTCCCTTGGAACACCGGTGGGCGAGCAGTACTTC.

This clonotype was counted at least ten times. V usage is TRBV12-3 or TRBV12-4 and J usage is TRBJ2-2; unclear D gene. This CDR3 has 14 residues. V lost 4 bases, J lost 6 bases, and 12 bases lay in between. The CDR3 DNA is TGTGCCAGCAGTTCCCCACTGTTTCCCGGGGAGCTGTTTTTT. Its translation: CASSSPLFPGELFF.

This clonotype was observed once. The rearrangement links TRBV12-3 or TRBV12-4 to TRBJ1-1, with 9 bases identical to TRBD1. The CDR3 is 14 residues long. V dropped 6 bases and J dropped 3; count of bases not matched to a gene: 5. CDR3 nucleotide sequence: TGTGCCAGCAGAGACGACAGGGGGGACACTGAAGCTTTCTTT. Encoded protein: CASRDDRGDTEAFF.

This clonotype was counted ten times or more. The V and J genes are TRBV6-2 or TRBV6-3 and TRBJ2-7; tentatively, D is TRBD2 (6 bases). This CDR3 has 16 residues. Germline CDR1 reads MNHEY; CDR2 reads SVGEGT. The V gene lost 0 bases and the J gene lost 0 bases, with 12 bases spanning the gap. The CDR3 here is CASSYSSGLISYEQYF. As DNA, the CDR3 is TGTGCCAGCAGTTACTCGTCGGGACTTATCTCCTACGAGCAGTACTTC.

A single count supports this clonotype. The CDR3 loop is CASSLLGRGPGETQYF. Written as DNA, the CDR3 is TGTGCCAGCAGTTTATTGGGCAGGGGGCCCGGAGAGACCCAGTACTTC. V gene TRBV12-3 or TRBV12-4 combines with J gene TRBJ2-5; 8 nucleotides match TRBD1. With 2 bases clipped from V and 4 bases from J, the junction kept 9 bases outside the gene matches. The CDR3 has 16 residues.

In this sample, this clonotype turned up many times. This rearrangement joins TRBV28 to TRBJ2-5; 7 nucleotides line up with TRBD1. The germline V gene has CDR1 MDHEN and CDR2 SYDVKM. V was clipped by 2 bases and J by 3 bases; unmatched bases: 6. This CDR3 is 15 amino acids long. Written as DNA, the CDR3 is TGTGCCAGCAGTTTAATTACAGGGGCCAAAGAGACCCAGTACTTC. The encoded protein is CASSLITGAKETQYF. Together with reference TRBV28 and TRBJ2-5, the CDR3 gives the full variable domain: DVKVTQSSRYLVKRTGEKVFLECVQDMDHENMFWYRQDPGLGLRLIYFSYDVKMKEKGDIPEGYSVSREKKERFSLILESASTNQTSMYLCASSLITGAKETQYFGPGTRLLVL.

The chain has TRBV11-2 and TRBJ2-4, with D unclear. Germline CDR1 and CDR2: SGHAT and FQNNGV. The ends were cut back, 7 bases at V and 0 bases at J, with 10 bases in the middle. The CDR3 sequence is 14 residues long. The CDR3 here is CASTTWLAKNIQYF. The CDR3 nucleotides are TGTGCCAGCACCACCTGGCTAGCCAAAAACATTCAGTACTTC.

The chain combines TRBV24-1 with TRBJ2-2; no clear D. Germline-derived CDR1 and CDR2 are KGHDR and SFDVKD. The CDR3 runs 12 residues. V dropped 3 bases and J dropped 9 bases, with 7 bases sitting between them. The CDR3 DNA reads as TGTGCCACCAGTGATGCCCTCCGGGAGCTGTTTTTT. This gives the protein CATSDALRELFF.